This is a list of T cell receptor beta chains from one sample in a study of blood T cell repertoires in COVID-19. Clones were read by immunoSEQ multiplex PCR, and TCRdb kept only the in-frame ones, dropping some. The table shows some 500,000 clones, with 85% to 90% occurring only once. Sample: peripheral blood. The receptor source for this set is a woman aged 50 to 60 with COVID-19, enrolled during active disease. The conserved cysteine and the conserved F or W are not part of the CDR3 here. Rows give clone size only sometimes, using once, few, many, or a class for an expanded clone.

j_gene	abundance	v_gene	CDR3aa
TRBJ2-7	NA	TRBV5-1	ASSQGIRQMGYEQY
TRBJ1-1	NA	TRBV7-9	ASSLGPSRAF
TRBJ1-2	NA	TRBV6-1	ASSESGAGGGYT
TRBJ2-3	NA	TRBV11-2	ASSFNTGKDTQY
TRBJ1-1	NA	TRBV18	ASSPLQGRANTEAF
TRBJ1-6	NA	TRBV6-5	ASSRTGTDSPLH
TRBJ1-4	NA	TRBV3-1/TRBV3-2	ASSQSAPGVTNEKLF
TRBJ2-2	NA	TRBV9	ASSERGGTGELF
TRBJ1-2	NA	TRBV6-5	ASRSDSNYGYT
TRBJ2-7	NA	TRBV19	ASSGGATYEQY
TRBJ2-5	NA	TRBV12-3/TRBV12-4	ASTRDTEETQY
TRBJ2-1	NA	TRBV6-1	ASSDMGQPYNEQF
TRBJ1-2	NA	TRBV9	ASSPLWRDYGYT
TRBJ2-6	NA	TRBV7-9	ASSHPQAEGFNVLT
TRBJ2-3	NA	TRBV7-3	ASSIPGTDTQY
TRBJ1-2	NA	TRBV28	ASSLSRAGGLYGYT
TRBJ1-4	NA	TRBV19	ASSIFGQNEKLF
TRBJ1-4	NA	TRBV19	ASADSVSTNEKLF
TRBJ2-3	NA	TRBV6-1	ASSEATSGTKDTQY
TRBJ2-4	once	TRBV13	ASSPGGSKNIQY
TRBJ1-2	NA	TRBV7-9	ASSLEQNYGYT
TRBJ2-5	NA	TRBV12-2	ASRLNSQGAGETQY
TRBJ1-3	NA	TRBV15	ATSRGLSSGNTIY
TRBJ2-7	NA	TRBV5-1	ASSWGTSGGHEQY
TRBJ1-2	once	TRBV27	ASSLSQGLGYGYT
TRBJ1-2	once	TRBV7-9	ASSLGGRVDGYT
TRBJ2-7	once	TRBV6-5	ASSPPGDYEQY
TRBJ2-7	NA	TRBV30	AWRAGTGVVEEQY
TRBJ1-1	NA	TRBV19	ASSWGRSGANTEAF
TRBJ2-7	NA	TRBV28	ASSPPGTGIMKQY
TRBJ1-5	NA	TRBV5-1	ASSDLKRGGANHQPQH
TRBJ1-1	NA	TRBV6-5	ASSYLAQGDTEAF
TRBJ1-2	NA	TRBV5-4	ASSTGGGDYGYT
TRBJ1-1	NA	TRBV16	ASVMNTEAF
TRBJ1-1	NA	TRBV29-1	SVLVSGNTEAF
TRBJ2-7	NA	TRBV11-2	ASSLRTGSYEQY
TRBJ1-6	NA	TRBV6-5	ASSPDRFNSPLH
TRBJ2-1	NA	TRBV6-2/TRBV6-3	ASSPQGPPSNEQF
TRBJ1-3	NA	TRBV13	ASSPWGRGSGNTIY
TRBJ2-5	NA	TRBV1	TSYGLAGATQY
TRBJ1-6	NA	TRBV27	ASSLLGGSLSPLH
TRBJ1-1	NA	TRBV12-3/TRBV12-4	ASSLSHGIEAF
TRBJ1-2	NA	TRBV23-1	ASSRVASSGLYT
TRBJ1-1	NA	TRBV7-2	ASSLPGQGDIEAF
TRBJ2-2	NA	TRBV7-7	ASSLSLAGTGELF
TRBJ2-7	NA	TRBV3-1/TRBV3-2	ATQGSGSSYEQY
TRBJ1-1	NA	TRBV6-5	ASDTGGADTEAF
TRBJ1-5	once	TRBV9	ASKGVQPQH
TRBJ2-7	NA	TRBV2	ASRAQGAQPYEQY
TRBJ2-1	once	TRBV15	ATSRRTGRYNEQF
TRBJ2-5	NA	TRBV2	ASGQGETQY
TRBJ1-4	NA	TRBV23-1	ASSQSLGDRESFSCEKLF
TRBJ1-5	NA	TRBV30	AWSLGQANQPQH
TRBJ2-3	NA	TRBV2	ASSEERGGVTDTQY
TRBJ2-6	NA	TRBV5-4	ASSLVRSGANVLT